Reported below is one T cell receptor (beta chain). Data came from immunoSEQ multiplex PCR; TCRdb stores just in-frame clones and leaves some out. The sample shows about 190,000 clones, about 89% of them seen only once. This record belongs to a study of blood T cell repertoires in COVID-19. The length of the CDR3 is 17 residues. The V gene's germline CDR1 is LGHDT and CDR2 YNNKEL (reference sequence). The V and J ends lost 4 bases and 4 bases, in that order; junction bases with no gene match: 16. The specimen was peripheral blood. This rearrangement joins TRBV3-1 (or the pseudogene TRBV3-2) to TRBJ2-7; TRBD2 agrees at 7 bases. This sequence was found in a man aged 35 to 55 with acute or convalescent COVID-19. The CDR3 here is CASSPSLGRVAGYEQYF. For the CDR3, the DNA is TGTGCCAGCAGCCCTAGTTTGGGTAGGGTAGCGGGTTACGAGCAGTACTTC.